The clone carrying this TCR beta chain was seen only a few times. The entry originates in a study of cytomegalovirus exposure and HLA in healthy donors. V shed 0 bases and J shed 4 bases, with 14 bases lying between them. Germline V CDR1 and CDR2: SGHTA, FQGNSA. This CDR3 comprises 16 residues. It was with 60 Vbeta and 13 Jbeta primers that the PCR ran. Libraries were prepared by immunoSEQ multiplex PCR; TCRdb keeps only in-frame clonotypes and omits some of them. Of roughly 63,000 clones listed, roughly 77% are singletons. What was sequenced was PBMCs. This TCR derives from a woman aged 40 to 49 in good health and CMV-seropositive. The rearrangement links TRBV7-2 to TRBJ2-3, with D hard to call. The chain's CDR3 is CASSLAMNYRSDTQYF. DNA for the CDR3: TGTGCCAGCAGCTTAGCGATGAACTACCGCTCAGATACGCAGTATTTT.